The 4 T cell receptor beta chains presented below share a single source sample, sequenced in a study of glioma-infiltrating T cells after dendritic cell vaccination. Sequenced by immunoSEQ multiplex PCR; TCRdb stores in-frame clones only, minus some. The sample yields tens of thousands of clones, 82% seen once. Sequenced material: blood, taken before dendritic cell vaccination. Receptors were obtained from a human donor with glioblastoma.

The chain links TRBV4-1 to TRBJ1-2, with D possibly matching TRBD1 (5 bases). Germline lookup yields CDR1 MGHRA and CDR2 YSYEKL. Trimming pared 1 base from V and 7 bases from J, leaving 10 bases between. This CDR3 has 13 amino acids. The CDR3 protein is CASSQVGRGGYTF. CDR3 nucleotide sequence: TGCGCCAGCAGCCAAGTGGGGAGGGGTGGCTACACCTTC.

This chain links TRBV7-2 with TRBJ2-4; D may be TRBD1 (5 bases). Germline CDR1 and CDR2: SGHTA and FQGNSA. This CDR3 comprises 13 residues. Trimming pared 3 bases from V and 8 bases from J, leaving 11 bases between. Here the CDR3 reads CASSFSGSDIQYF. DNA for the CDR3: TGTGCCAGCAGCTTCTCAGGGTCGGACATTCAGTACTTC.

The chain combines TRBV7-9 with TRBJ1-2; maybe TRBD1 (5 bases). Per the germline V gene, CDR1 is SEHNR and CDR2 is FQNEAQ (reference sequence). CDR3 length: 13 amino acids. Trimming cost V 5 bases and J 7 bases, with 14 bases left between them. CDR3 bases: TGTGCCAGCAGCGCCATCGGGGGATTTGGCTACACCTTC. It is translated as CASSAIGGFGYTF.

In its sample, this clone was seen a few times. This chain uses TRBV15 with TRBJ1-4; D ambiguous. The ends were cut back, 1 base at V and 5 bases at J, with 11 bases in the middle. The germline gives CDR1 LNHNV, CDR2 YYDKDF (reference sequence). The CDR3 is 15 residues long. The DNA for the CDR3 is TGTGCCACCAGCAGAGGGAGGGTCGGGAATGAAAAACTGTTTTTT. Protein sequence: CATSRGRVGNEKLFF.